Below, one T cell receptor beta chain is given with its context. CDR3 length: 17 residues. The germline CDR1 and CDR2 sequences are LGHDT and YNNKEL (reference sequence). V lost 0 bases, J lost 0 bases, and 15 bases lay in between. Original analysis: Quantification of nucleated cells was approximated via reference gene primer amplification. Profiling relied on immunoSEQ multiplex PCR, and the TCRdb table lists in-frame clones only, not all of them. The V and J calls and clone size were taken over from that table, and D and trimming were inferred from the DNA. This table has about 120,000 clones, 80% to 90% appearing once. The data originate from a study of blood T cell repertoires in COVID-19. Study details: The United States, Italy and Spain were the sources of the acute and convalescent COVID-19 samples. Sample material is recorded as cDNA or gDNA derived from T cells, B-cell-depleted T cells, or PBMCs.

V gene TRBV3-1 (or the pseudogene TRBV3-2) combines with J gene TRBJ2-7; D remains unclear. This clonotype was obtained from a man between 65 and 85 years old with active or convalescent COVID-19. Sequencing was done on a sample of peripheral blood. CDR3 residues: CASSQDRFAVSSYEQYF. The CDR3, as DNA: TGTGCCAGCAGCCAAGATCGTTTCGCGGTAAGCTCCTACGAGCAGTACTTC.